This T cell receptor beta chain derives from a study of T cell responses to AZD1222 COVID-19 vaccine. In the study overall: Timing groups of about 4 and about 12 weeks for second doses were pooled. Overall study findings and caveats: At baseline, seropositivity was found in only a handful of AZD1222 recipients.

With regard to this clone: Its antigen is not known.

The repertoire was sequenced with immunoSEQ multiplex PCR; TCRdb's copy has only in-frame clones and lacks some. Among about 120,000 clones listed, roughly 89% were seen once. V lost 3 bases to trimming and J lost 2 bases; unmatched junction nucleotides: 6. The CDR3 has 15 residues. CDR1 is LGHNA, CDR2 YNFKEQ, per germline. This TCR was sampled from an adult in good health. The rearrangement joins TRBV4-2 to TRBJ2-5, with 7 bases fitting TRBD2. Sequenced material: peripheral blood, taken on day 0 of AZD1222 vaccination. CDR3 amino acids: CASSQSGAQQETQYF. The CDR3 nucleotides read TGTGCCAGCAGCCAGAGCGGGGCCCAACAAGAGACCCAGTACTTC.